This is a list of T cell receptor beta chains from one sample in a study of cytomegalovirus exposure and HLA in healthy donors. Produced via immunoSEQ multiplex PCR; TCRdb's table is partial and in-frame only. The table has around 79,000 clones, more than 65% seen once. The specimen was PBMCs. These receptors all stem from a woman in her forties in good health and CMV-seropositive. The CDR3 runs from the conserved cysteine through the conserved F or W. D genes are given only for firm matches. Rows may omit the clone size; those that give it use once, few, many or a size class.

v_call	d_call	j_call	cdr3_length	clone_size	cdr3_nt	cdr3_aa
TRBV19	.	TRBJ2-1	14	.	TGTGCCAGTAGTCCCCAGGGCAGGACAAGTGAGCAGTTCTTC	CASSPQGRTSEQFF
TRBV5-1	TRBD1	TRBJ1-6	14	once	TGCGCCAGCAGCCCCGGACAGGGAGGATCACCCCTCCACTTT	CASSPGQGGSPLHF
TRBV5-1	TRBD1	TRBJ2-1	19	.	TGCGCCAGCAGCTTGGCAAGAGTCTCCGGGACAGGGGACCACAATGAGCAGTTCTTC	CASSLARVSGTGDHNEQFF
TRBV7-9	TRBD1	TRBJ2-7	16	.	TGTGCCAGCAGCCCGGCGCGGGGACAGGGGTCCTACGAGCAGTACTTC	CASSPARGQGSYEQYF
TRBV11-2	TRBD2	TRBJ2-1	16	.	TGTGCCAGCAGCCCCACTAGCGGGGTTCCTCGGAATGAGCAGTTCTTC	CASSPTSGVPRNEQFF
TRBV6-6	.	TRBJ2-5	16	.	TGTGCCAGCAGTTACACGGGCGGGGACTTATCCGAGACCCAGTACTTC	CASSYTGGDLSETQYF
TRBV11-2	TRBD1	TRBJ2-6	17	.	TGTGCCAGCAGCTCCGGGACAGCGATTTCTGGGGCCAACGTCCTGACTTTC	CASSSGTAISGANVLTF
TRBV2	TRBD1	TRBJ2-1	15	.	TGTGCCAGCAACCGACAGGGGAGCTCCTACAATGAGCAGTTCTTC	CASNRQGSSYNEQFF
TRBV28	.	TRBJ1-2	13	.	TGTGCCAGCAGTTTACGGGAACCGTATGGCTACACCTTC	CASSLREPYGYTF
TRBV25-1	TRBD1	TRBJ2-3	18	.	TGTGCCAGCAGTTACGGGACAGGGACCCTTGTGGGCACAGATACGCAGTATTTT	CASSYGTGTLVGTDTQYF
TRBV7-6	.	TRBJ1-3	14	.	TGTGCCAGCAGCCAAGGGAGCTCTGGAAACACCATATATTTT	CASSQGSSGNTIYF
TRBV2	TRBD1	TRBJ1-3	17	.	TGTGCCAGCACTAGCCAGGGGGATTTACTCTCTGGAAACACCATATATTTT	CASTSQGDLLSGNTIYF
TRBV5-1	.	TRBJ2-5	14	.	TGCGCCAGCAGCATGGACAGACCTCAAGAGACCCAGTACTTC	CASSMDRPQETQYF
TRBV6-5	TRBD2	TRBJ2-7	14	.	TGTGCCAGCAGGCCTAGCGGGGGGCCCTACGAGCAGTACTTC	CASRPSGGPYEQYF
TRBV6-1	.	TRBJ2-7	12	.	TGTGCCAGCAGACACTACGAGTACGAGCAGTACTTC	CASRHYEYEQYF
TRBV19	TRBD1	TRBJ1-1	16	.	TGTGCCAGTAGAATTGCGACAGGGGGGACGAACACTGAAGCTTTCTTT	CASRIATGGTNTEAFF
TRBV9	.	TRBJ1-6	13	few	TGTGCCAGCAGCGTAGAACAGAATTCACCCCTCCACTTT	CASSVEQNSPLHF
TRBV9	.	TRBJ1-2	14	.	TGTGCCAGCAGCTTCACCGGGACACCCTATGGCTACACCTTC	CASSFTGTPYGYTF
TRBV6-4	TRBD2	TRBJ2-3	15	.	TGTGCCAGCAGTCGACTAGCGGGAGCGACAGATACGCAGTATTTT	CASSRLAGATDTQYF
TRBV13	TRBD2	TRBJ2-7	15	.	TGTGCCAGCAGCTTGGGACTAGCGGAAACCTACGAGCAGTACTTC	CASSLGLAETYEQYF
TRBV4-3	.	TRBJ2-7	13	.	TGCGCCAGCAGCTTAGGGGTCACAGACGAGCAGTACTTC	CASSLGVTDEQYF
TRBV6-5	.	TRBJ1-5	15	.	TGTGCCAGCAGGTCGACAGAGGGGGTCAATCAGCCCCAGCATTTT	CASRSTEGVNQPQHF
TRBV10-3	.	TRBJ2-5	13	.	TGTGCCATCAGTGTGAGGGGGCAAGAGACCCAGTACTTC	CAISVRGQETQYF
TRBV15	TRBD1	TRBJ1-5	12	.	TGTGCCACCAGCAGGGACAGGGGGCCCCAGCATTTT	CATSRDRGPQHF
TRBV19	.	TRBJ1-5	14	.	TGTGCCAGTAGTATAGACAGGATAAATCAGCCCCAGCATTTT	CASSIDRINQPQHF
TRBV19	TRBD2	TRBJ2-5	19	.	TGTGCCAGTAGTCCCAAGGGGGGACTAGCGGGAGGGTTGGGAGAGACCCAGTACTTC	CASSPKGGLAGGLGETQYF
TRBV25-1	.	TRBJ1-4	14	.	TGTGCCAGCAGTGAACAGGGGAATAATGAAAAACTGTTTTTT	CASSEQGNNEKLFF
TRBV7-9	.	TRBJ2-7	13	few	TGTGCCAGCAGCTTATCAGGCTACTACGAGCAGTACTTC	CASSLSGYYEQYF
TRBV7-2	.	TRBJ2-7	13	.	TGTGCCAGCAGCTTAGGGACTACATACGAGCAGTACTTC	CASSLGTTYEQYF
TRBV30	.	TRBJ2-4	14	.	TGTGCCTGGCGTCCGCGGGGCGGGGTAAACATTCAGTACTTC	CAWRPRGGVNIQYF
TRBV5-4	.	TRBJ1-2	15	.	TGTGCCAGCGGCCAACCTGGCAGGTCTTACTATGGCTACACCTTC	CASGQPGRSYYGYTF
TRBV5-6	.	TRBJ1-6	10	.	TGTGCCAGCCCCCCTTGTGCCCTCCACTTT	CASPPCALHF
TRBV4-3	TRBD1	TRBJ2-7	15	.	TGCGCCAGCAGCCAAGTCGGACAGGGGGTTGTTGAGCAGTACTTC	CASSQVGQGVVEQYF
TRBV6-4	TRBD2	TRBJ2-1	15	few	TGTGCCAGCAGTGAGGAGGCGGGGGGGCTCGATGAGCAGTTCTTC	CASSEEAGGLDEQFF
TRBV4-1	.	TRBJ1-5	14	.	TGCGCCAGCAGCCCCCCGGGTAGCAATCAGCCCCAGCATTTT	CASSPPGSNQPQHF
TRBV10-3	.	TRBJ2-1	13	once	TGTGCCATCCGGACTTCGGTTGGGGATGAGCAGTTCTTC	CAIRTSVGDEQFF